The entry below gives a single T cell receptor (beta chain) sequence along with its context. This entry comes from a study of blood T cell repertoires in COVID-19. On the study more broadly: The United States, Italy and Spain supplied acute and convalescent COVID-19 samples. PBMCs, B-cell-depleted T cells, or T cells provided the cDNA or gDNA that made up the material.

The germline V gene encodes CDR1 LNHDA and CDR2 SQIVND (reference sequence). The CDR3 consists of 13 residues. V lost 2 bases and J 0 bases, leaving 4 bases between the germline ends. Original processing methods: Amplification with reference gene primers provided the estimates of nucleated cell counts. This table comes from immunoSEQ multiplex PCR, and its TCRdb copy is limited to in-frame clones, with some not included. V and J calls and clone size are given by that table; D and trimming were obtained from the DNA. The table includes about 190,000 clones, roughly four fifths detected once. The chain is built from TRBV19 and TRBJ1-1, with no clear D. The origin of this receptor is a man under 40 with active or convalescent COVID-19. Sequencing used peripheral blood. CDR3 sequence: CASSISMNTEAFF. The CDR3 coding sequence is TGTGCCAGTAGTATATCCATGAACACTGAAGCTTTCTTT.